Listed below are T cell receptor beta chains from one sample, sequenced in a study of T cell responses to AZD1222 COVID-19 vaccine. Only in-frame clones appear in the TCRdb table, and some are missing; sequencing was by immunoSEQ multiplex PCR. The sample carries roughly 150,000 clones, about nine tenths recorded once. The sequenced sample was peripheral blood, obtained on day 0 of AZD1222 vaccination. These receptors all stem from an adult in good health. Each CDR3 is given with its conserved first and last residue. Each record gives: D gene, V gene, clone size, J gene, CDR3 protein, CDR3 DNA. D genes are given only for firm matches. Size values are once, few and many counts, or a class for expanded clones, and some rows have none.

.	TRBV5-1	.	TRBJ1-2	CASSETQLGYTF	TGCGCCAGCAGTGAAACGCAGCTTGGCTACACCTTC
.	TRBV6-5	.	TRBJ1-2	CASSAWDIYGYTF	TGTGCCAGCAGCGCCTGGGACATCTATGGCTACACCTTC
.	TRBV6-5	.	TRBJ2-7	CASSRGTVYEQYF	TGTGCCAGCAGCCGGGGGACAGTCTACGAGCAGTACTTC
.	TRBV2	once	TRBJ2-7	CASSEPRGGYEQYF	TGTGCCAGCAGTGAACCGAGAGGGGGCTACGAGCAGTACTTC
TRBD2	TRBV2	.	TRBJ2-3	CASSDGLAGGDTQYF	TGTGCCAGCAGTGATGGGCTAGCGGGAGGAGATACGCAGTATTTT
.	TRBV27	.	TRBJ2-2	CASTEGGRGGLGELFF	TGTGCCAGCACTGAGGGGGGCAGGGGAGGTTTGGGGGAGCTGTTTTTT
.	TRBV2	.	TRBJ1-1	CASSPNARNTEAFF	TGTGCCAGCAGTCCCAACGCTCGGAACACTGAAGCTTTCTTT
TRBD1	TRBV7-2	.	TRBJ2-7	CASSLARDRYEQYF	TGTGCCAGCAGCTTAGCCCGGGACAGATACGAGCAGTACTTC
.	TRBV7-6	once	TRBJ1-6	CASSIPQVLSRNSPLHF	TGTGCCAGCAGCATCCCACAGGTCCTCAGCAGAAATTCACCCCTCCACTTT
.	TRBV7-9	.	TRBJ1-1	CASSLQGSEAFF	TGTGCCAGCAGCTTACAGGGGAGTGAAGCTTTCTTT
.	TRBV6-5	.	TRBJ2-4	CASTDTKNIQYF	TGTGCCAGCACCGACACCAAAAACATTCAGTACTTC
.	TRBV11-3	.	TRBJ2-3	CASSNGLARTDTQYF	TGTGCCAGCAGCAACGGACTCGCCCGCACAGATACGCAGTATTTT
.	TRBV13	.	TRBJ2-7	CASSLGPMGYDEQYF	TGTGCCAGCAGCTTAGGCCCTATGGGGTACGACGAGCAGTACTTC